Many counts were recorded for the clone carrying this TCR beta chain. Any patient presenting with uncontrolled infection, other autoimmune disease, pregnancy or lactation was left out. Diagnosing involved the use of clinical symptoms, serum thyroxine and TRAb, thyroid ultrasound and orbital computed tomography. This entry belongs to a study of T cells in Graves' hyperthyroidism and ophthalmopathy. RNA transcripts were the template for amplifying TCR beta CDR3 regions. First-round RT-PCR of the TCR CDR3 relied on the HTBI primer set. TCRdb used MiXCR to reprocess the multiplex PCR reads, holding one entry per CDR3 protein. The table records 550,000 to 600,000 distinct CDR3 sequences, around 46% of them present only once. The CDR3 is 16 residues long. Germline CDR1 reads MNHNY; CDR2 reads SVGAGI (reference sequence). V was clipped by 8 bases and J by 3 bases; unmatched bases: 16.

The chain combines TRBV6-6 with TRBJ2-7, with 7 bases that match TRBD1. The specimen sequenced was peripheral blood or thyroid tissue (not recorded which). The clonotype comes from an adult woman with Graves' disease, either hyperthyroidism or ophthalmopathy (not recorded which). CDR3 amino acids: CASRPTQGFGVYEQYF. The CDR3 DNA is TGTGCCAGCCGACCCACACAGGGGTTTGGTGTCTACGAGCAGTACTTC.